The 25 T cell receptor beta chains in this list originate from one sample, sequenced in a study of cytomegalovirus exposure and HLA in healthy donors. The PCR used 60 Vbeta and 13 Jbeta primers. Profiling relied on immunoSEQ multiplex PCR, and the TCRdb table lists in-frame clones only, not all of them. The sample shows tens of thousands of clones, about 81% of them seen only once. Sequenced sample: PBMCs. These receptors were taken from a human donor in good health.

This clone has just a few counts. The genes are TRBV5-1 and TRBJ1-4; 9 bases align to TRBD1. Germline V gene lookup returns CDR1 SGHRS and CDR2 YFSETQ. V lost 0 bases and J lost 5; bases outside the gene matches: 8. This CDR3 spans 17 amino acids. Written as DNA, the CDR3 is TGCGCCAGCAGCTTGGACCCCTTTGGGACAGGGAATGAAAAACTGTTTTTT. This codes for CASSLDPFGTGNEKLFF.

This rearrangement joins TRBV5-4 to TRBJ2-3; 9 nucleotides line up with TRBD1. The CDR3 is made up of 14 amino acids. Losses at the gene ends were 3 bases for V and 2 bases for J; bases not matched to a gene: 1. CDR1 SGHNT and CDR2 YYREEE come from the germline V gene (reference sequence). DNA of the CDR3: TGTGCCAGCAGCTCACAGGGGGCCACAGATACGCAGTATTTT. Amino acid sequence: CASSSQGATDTQYF.

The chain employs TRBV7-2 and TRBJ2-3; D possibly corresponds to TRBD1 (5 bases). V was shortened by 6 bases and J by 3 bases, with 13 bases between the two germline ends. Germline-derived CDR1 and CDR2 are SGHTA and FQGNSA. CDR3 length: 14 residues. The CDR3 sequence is CASRPTTDTDTQYF. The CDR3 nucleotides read TGTGCCAGCAGACCTACGACAGATACAGATACGCAGTATTTT.

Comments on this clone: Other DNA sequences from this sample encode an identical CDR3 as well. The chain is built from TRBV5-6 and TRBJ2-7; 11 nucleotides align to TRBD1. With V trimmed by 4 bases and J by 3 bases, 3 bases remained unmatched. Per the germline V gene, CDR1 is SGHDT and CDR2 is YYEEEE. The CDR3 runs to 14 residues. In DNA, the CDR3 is TGTGCCAGCAGCCCAGGGACAGGGGGCTACGAGCAGTACTTC. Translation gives CASSPGTGGYEQYF.

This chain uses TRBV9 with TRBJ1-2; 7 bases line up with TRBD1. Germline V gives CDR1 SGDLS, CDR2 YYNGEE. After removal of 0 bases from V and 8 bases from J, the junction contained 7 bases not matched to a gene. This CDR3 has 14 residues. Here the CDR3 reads CASSVEGAARGYTF. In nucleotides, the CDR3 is TGTGCCAGCAGCGTAGAGGGGGCCGCTAGAGGCTACACCTTC.

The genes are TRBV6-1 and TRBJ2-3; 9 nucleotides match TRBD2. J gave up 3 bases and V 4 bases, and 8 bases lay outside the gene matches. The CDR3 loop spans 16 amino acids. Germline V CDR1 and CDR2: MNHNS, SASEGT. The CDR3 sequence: CASSGRVAGVTDTQYF. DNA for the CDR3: TGTGCCAGCAGTGGTCGAGTAGCGGGGGTTACAGATACGCAGTATTTT.

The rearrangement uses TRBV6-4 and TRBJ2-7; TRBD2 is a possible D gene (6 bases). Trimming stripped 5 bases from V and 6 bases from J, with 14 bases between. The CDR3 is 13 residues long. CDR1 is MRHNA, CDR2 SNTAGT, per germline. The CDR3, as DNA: TGTGCCAGCAGTTTACAAAGGGGAGGCGAGCAGTACTTC. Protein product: CASSLQRGGEQYF.

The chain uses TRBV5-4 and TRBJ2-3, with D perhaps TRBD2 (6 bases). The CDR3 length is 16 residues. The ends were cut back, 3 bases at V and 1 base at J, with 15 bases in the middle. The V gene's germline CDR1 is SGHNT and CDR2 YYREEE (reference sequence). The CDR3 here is CASSWGDPGGTDTQYF. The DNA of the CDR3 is TGTGCCAGCAGCTGGGGGGACCCGGGGGGCACAGATACGCAGTATTTT.

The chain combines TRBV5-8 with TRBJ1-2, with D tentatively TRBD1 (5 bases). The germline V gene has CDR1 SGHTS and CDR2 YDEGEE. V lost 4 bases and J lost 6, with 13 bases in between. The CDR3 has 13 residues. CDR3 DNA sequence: TGTGCCAGCAGCCAATATACGGGGGATGGCTACACCTTC. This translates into CASSQYTGDGYTF.

The CDR3 reads CASSTGQEGEQYF. In DNA form, the CDR3 reads TGCGCCAGCAGTACTGGACAGGAGGGCGAGCAGTACTTC. This chain uses TRBV10-1 with TRBJ2-7, with D possibly TRBD1 on 7 matching bases. Germline CDR1 reads WNHNN; CDR2 reads SYGVQD (reference sequence). Trimming removed 5 bases at V and 6 bases at J, with 14 bases between. The CDR3 sequence is 13 residues long.

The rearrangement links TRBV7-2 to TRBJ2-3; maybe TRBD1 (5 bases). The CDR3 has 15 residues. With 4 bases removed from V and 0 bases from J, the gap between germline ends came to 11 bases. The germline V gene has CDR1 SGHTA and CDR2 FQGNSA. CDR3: CASSSWTSSTDTQYF. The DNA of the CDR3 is TGTGCCAGCAGCTCTTGGACATCTAGCACAGATACGCAGTATTTT. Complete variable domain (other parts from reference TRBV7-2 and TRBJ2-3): GAGVSQSPSNKVTEKGKDVELRCDPISGHTALYWYRQSLGQGLEFLIYFQGNSAPDKSGLPSDRFSAERTGGSVSTLTIQRTQQEDSAVYLCASSSWTSSTDTQYFGPGTRLTVL.

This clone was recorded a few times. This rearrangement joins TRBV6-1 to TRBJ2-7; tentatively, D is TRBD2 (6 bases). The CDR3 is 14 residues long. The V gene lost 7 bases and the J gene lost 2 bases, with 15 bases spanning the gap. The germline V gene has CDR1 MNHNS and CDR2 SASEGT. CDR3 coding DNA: TGTGCCAGCAACCGGGACTTTTCCGCCTACGAGCAGTACTTC. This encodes CASNRDFSAYEQYF.

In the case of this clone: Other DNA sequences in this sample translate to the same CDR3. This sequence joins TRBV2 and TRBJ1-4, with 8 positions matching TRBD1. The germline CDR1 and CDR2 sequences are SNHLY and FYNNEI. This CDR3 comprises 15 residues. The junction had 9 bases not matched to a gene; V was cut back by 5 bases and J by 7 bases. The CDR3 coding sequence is TGTGCCAGCAGTTCAAGAGACAGGGGCCGTGAAAAACTGTTTTTT. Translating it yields CASSSRDRGREKLFF.

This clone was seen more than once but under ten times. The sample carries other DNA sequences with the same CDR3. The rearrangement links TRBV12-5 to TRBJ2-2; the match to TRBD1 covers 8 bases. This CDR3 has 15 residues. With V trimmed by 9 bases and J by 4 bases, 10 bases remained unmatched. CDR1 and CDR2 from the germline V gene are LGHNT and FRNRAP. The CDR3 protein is CASQDRGDTTGELFF. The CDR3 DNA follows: TGTGCTAGCCAAGACAGGGGTGATACCACCGGGGAGCTGTTTTTT.

Here the CDR3 DNA reads TGTGGTACGGGACAGCCACAGGATGGCTACACCTTC. It is translated as CGTGQPQDGYTF. This chain connects TRBV28 to TRBJ1-2; 7 bases fit TRBD1. There are 12 residues in the CDR3. Germline assignment: CDR1 MDHEN and CDR2 SYDVKM.

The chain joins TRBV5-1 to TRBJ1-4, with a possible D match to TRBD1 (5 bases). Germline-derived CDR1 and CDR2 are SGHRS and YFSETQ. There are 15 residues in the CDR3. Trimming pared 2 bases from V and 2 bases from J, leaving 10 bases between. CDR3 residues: CASSLAGSTNEKLFF. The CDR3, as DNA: TGCGCCAGCAGCTTAGCAGGGTCCACTAATGAAAAACTGTTTTTT.

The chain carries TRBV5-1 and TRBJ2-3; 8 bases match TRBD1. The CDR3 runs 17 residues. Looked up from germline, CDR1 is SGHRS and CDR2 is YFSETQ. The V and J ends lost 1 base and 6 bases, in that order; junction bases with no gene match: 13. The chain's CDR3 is CASSLTRTGQGFDTQYF. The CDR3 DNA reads TGCGCCAGCAGCTTGACTCGAACAGGACAGGGTTTCGATACGCAGTATTTT.

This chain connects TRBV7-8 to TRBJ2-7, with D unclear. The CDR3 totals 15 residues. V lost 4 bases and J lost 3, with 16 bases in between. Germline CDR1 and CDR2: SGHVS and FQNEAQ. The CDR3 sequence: CASSSPDSDNYEQYF. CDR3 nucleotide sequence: TGTGCCAGCAGCTCCCCCGATAGTGACAACTACGAGCAGTACTTC.

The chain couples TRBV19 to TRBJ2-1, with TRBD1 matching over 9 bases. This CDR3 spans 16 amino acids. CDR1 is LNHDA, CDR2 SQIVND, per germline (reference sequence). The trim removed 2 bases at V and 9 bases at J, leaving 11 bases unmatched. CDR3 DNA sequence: TGTGCCAGTAGTATACGGGGACAGGGTGTAACAATTGAGCAGTTCTTC. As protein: CASSIRGQGVTIEQFF.

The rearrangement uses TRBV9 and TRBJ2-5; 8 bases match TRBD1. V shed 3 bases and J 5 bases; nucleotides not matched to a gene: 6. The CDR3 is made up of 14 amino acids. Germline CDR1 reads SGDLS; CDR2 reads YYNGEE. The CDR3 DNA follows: TGTGCCAGCAGCGCCTGGACAGGGTACGAGACCCAGTACTTC. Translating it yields CASSAWTGYETQYF. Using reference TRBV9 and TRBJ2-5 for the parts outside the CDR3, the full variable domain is DSGVTQTPKHLITATGQRVTLRCSPRSGDLSVYWYQQSLDQGLQFLIQYYNGEERAKGNILERFSAQQFPDLHSELNLSSLELGDSALYFCASSAWTGYETQYFGPGTRLLVL.

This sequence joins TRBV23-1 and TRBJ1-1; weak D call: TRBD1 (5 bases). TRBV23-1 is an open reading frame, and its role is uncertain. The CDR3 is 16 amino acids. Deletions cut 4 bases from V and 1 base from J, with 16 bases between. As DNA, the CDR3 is TGCGCCAGCAGTCGGACTACGACAGAAGCGAACACTGAAGCTTTCTTT. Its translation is CASSRTTTEANTEAFF.

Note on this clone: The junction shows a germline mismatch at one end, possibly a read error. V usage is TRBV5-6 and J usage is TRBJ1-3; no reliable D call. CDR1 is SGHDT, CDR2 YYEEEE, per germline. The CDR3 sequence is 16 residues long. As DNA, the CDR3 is TGTGCCAGCAGCTTGTCCGCTTTCTCCTCTGGAGACACCATATATTTT. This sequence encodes CASSLSAFSSGDTIYF.

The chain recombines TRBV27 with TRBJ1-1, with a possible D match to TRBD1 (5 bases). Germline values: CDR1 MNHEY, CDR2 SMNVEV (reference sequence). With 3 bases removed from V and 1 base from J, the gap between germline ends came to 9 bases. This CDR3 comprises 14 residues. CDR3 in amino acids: CASSLRQGNTEAFF. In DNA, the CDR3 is TGTGCCAGCAGTTTGAGGCAGGGGAACACTGAAGCTTTCTTT.

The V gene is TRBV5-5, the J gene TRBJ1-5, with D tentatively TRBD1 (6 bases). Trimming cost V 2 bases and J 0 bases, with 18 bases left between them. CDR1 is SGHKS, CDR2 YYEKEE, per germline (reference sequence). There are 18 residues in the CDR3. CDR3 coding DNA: TGTGCCAGCAGCTTAGATATTGGACAGCCCTATAGCAATCAGCCCCAGCATTTT. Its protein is CASSLDIGQPYSNQPQHF.

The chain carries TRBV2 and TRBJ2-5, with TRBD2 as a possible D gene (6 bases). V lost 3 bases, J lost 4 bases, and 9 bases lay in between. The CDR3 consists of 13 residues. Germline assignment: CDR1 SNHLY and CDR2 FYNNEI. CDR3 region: CASSDNGGETQYF. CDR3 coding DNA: TGTGCCAGCAGTGATAACGGGGGAGAGACCCAGTACTTC.